The clone carrying this TCR beta chain was recorded many times. There are 14 residues in the CDR3. The ends were cut back, 0 bases at V and 5 bases at J, with 11 bases in the middle. Germline assignment: CDR1 SGHRS and CDR2 YFSETQ. The record originates from a study of prognosis after radiotherapy for stage I lung cancer. Across the whole study: All of the enrolled patients had stage I non-small cell lung cancer, and they joined between April 2018 and 2019.

Amplification of TCR beta CDR3 from genomic DNA used two-round multiplex PCR. Round one of PCR was performed, and it used primers specific to each TRBV and TRBJ gene. Each CDR3 protein gets one entry after TCRdb re-called the multiplex PCR reads with MiXCR. The data show fewer than 15,000 distinct CDR3 sequences, 47% seen once. This receptor was taken from a donor aged 50 or older with non-small cell lung cancer. This chain joins TRBV5-1 and TRBJ1-1, with D hard to call. Here the sequenced sample was PBMCs, taken before or after stereotactic body radiation therapy (not recorded which). CDR3 loop: CASSLGTVRTEAFF. In DNA, the CDR3 is TGCGCCAGCAGCTTGGGCACGGTGAGGACTGAAGCTTTCTTT.